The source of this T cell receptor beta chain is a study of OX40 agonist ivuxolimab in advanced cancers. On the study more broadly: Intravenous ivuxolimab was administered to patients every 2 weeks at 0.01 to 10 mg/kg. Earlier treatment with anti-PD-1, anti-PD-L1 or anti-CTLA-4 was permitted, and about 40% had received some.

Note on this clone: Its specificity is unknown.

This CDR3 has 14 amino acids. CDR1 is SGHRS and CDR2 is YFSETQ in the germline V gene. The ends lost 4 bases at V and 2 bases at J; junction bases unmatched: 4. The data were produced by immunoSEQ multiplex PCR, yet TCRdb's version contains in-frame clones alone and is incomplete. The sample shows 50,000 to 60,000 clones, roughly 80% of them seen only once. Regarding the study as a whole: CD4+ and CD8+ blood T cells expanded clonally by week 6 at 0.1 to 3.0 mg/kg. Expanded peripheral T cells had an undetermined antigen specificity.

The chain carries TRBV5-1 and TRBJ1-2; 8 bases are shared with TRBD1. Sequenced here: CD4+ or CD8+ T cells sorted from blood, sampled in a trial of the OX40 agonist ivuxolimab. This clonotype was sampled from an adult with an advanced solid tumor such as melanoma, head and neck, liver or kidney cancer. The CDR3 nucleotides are TGCGCCAGCAGCGGAGGACAGGGAAACTATGGCTACACCTTC. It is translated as CASSGGQGNYGYTF. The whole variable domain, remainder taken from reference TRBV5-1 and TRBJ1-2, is KAGVTQTPRYLIKTRGQQVTLSCSPISGHRSVSWYQQTPGQGLQFLFEYFSETQRNKGNFPGRFSGRQFSNSRSEMNVSTLELGDSALYLCASSGGQGNYGYTFGSGTRLTVV.